This T cell receptor (beta chain) originates from a study of metastatic and nonmetastatic thyroid tumors. The wider study: From malignant and benign thyroid patients, repertoires in blood and in tumor or nodule tissue were compared. Study findings and constraints: Reported TCR beta diversity, measured in blood and tumor, was significantly higher for malignant thyroid tumors than for benign nodules.

This clone was counted between two and nine times. Its antigen is not identified. The V and J ends lost 4 bases and 6 bases respectively, with 18 bases between them. Germline V gene lookup returns CDR1 MDHEN and CDR2 SYDVKM. The CDR3 contains 15 residues. TCRdb re-analyzed the PCR reads through MiXCR. The sample includes roughly 3,800 clones, roughly 37% of them seen just once. Not a single patient had been given any form of treatment at any point before undergoing thyroid surgery. The rearrangement joins TRBV28 to TRBJ1-2; possibly TRBD1 for D (6 bases). The sample consisted of tumor tissue. This TCR was recovered from a male donor with papillary thyroid cancer or a benign thyroid nodule (not recorded which). Some clones in this sample may be carry-over from other donors' samples. CDR3 amino acids: CASSSSGQSANGYTF. The DNA for the CDR3 is TGTGCCAGCAGTTCATCTGGACAGTCGGCTAATGGCTACACCTTC.